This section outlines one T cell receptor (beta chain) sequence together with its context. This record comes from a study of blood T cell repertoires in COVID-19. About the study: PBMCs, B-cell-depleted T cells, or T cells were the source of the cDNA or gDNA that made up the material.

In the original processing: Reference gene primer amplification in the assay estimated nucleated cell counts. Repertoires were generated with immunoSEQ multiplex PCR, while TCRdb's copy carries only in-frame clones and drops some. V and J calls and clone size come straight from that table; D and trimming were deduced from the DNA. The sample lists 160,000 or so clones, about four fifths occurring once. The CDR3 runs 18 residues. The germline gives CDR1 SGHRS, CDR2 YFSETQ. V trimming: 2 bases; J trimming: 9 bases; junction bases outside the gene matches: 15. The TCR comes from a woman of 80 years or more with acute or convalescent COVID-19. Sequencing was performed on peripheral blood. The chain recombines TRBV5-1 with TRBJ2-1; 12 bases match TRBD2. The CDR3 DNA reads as TGCGCCAGCAGCTTCCACTGGAAGACTAGCGGGAGAAACCCTGAGCAGTTCTTC. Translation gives CASSFHWKTSGRNPEQFF.